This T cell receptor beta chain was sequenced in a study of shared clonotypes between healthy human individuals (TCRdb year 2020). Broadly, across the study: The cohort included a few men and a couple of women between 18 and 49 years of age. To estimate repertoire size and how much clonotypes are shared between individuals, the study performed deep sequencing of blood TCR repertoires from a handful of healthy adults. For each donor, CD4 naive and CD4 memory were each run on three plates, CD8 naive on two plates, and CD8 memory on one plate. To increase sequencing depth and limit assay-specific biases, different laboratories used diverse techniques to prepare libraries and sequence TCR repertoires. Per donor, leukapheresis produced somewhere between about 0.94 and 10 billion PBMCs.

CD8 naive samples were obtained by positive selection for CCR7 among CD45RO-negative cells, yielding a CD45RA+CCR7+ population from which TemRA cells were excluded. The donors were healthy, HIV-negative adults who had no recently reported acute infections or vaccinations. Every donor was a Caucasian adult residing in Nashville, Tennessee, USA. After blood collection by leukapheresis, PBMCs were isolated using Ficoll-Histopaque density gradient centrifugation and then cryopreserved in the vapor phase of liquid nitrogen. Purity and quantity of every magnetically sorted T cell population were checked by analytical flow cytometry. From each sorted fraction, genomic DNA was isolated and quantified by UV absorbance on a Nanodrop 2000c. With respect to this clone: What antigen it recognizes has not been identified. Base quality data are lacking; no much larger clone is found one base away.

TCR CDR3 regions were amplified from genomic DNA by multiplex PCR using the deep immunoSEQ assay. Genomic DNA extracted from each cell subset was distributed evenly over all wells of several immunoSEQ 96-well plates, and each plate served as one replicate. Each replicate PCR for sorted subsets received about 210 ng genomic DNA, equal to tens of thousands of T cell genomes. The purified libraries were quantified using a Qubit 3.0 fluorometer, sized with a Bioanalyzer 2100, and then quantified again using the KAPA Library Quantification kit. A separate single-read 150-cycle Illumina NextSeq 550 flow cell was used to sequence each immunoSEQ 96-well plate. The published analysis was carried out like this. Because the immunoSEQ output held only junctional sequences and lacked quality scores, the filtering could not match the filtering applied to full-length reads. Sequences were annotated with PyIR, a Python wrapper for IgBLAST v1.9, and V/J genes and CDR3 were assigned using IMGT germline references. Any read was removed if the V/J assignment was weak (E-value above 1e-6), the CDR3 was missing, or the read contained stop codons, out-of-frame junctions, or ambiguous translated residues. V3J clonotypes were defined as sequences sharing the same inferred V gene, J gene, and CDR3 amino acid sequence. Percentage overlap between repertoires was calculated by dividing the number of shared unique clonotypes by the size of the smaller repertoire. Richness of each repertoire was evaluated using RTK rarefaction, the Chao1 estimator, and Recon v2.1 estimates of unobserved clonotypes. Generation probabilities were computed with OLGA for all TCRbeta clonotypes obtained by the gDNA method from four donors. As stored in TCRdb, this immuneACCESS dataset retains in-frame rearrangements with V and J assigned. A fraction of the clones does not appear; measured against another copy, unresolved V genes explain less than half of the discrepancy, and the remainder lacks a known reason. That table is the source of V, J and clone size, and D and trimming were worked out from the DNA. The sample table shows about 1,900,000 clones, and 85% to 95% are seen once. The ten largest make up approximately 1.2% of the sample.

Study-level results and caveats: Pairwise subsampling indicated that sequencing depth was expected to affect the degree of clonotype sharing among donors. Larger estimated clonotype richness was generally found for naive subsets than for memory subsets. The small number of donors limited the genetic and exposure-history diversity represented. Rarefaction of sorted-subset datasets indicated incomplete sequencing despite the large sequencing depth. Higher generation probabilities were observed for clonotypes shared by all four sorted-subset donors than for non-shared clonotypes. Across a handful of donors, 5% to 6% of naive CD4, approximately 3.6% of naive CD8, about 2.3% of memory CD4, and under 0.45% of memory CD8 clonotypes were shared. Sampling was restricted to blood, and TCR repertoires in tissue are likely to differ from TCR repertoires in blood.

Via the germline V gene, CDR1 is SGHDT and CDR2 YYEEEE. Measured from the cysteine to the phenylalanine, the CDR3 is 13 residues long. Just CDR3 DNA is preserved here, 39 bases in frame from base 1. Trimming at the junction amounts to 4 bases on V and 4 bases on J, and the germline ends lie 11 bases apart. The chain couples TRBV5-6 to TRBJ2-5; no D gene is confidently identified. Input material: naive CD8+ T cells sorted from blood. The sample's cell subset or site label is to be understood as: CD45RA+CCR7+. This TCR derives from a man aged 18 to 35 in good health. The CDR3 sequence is CASSPISAETQYF. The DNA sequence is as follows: TGTGCCAGCAGCCCCATTTCAGCAGAGACCCAGTACTTC.